This T cell receptor beta chain derives from a study of patients and donors after allogeneic stem cell transplantation. This clonotype was counted many times. Germline assignment: CDR1 MDHEN and CDR2 SYDVKM. Trimming removed 8 bases at V and 3 bases at J, with 16 bases between. This CDR3 contains 14 residues. TCRdb redid the calling of the RT-PCR reads with MiXCR, one entry per CDR3 protein. The sample shows tens of thousands of distinct CDR3 sequences, about 5% of them seen only once. The source material was blood, either unsorted or a sorted T cell fraction (not recorded which). The clonotype was recovered from a human donor who was either an allogeneic HSCT recipient or a stem cell or donor lymphocyte infusion donor (not recorded which). It is not recorded whose cells these are; they may come from a transplant donor. The V call is TRBV28, the J call TRBJ1-2, with D possibly TRBD1 on 6 matching bases. The CDR3 DNA sequence: TGTGCCAGCCAAAGCGGGGGCGAGGACTATGGCTACACCTTC. Protein product: CASQSGGEDYGYTF.